The 26 T cell receptor beta chains in this list originate from one sample, sequenced in a study of breast tumors, draining lymph nodes, adjacent tissues. Axillary draining lymph nodes of breast cancer patients supplied the node samples. TCRdb called the multiplex PCR reads again in MiXCR, with one record for every CDR3 protein. This table has over 150,000 distinct CDR3 sequences, roughly 30% appearing once. The sequenced sample consisted of axillary lymph node tissue. The source is a female donor with breast cancer. Some clones in this sample may be carry-over from other donors' samples.

This clonotype was observed many times. The chain couples TRBV7-9 to TRBJ2-2; 9 nucleotides match TRBD2. The trim removed 1 base at V and 1 base at J, leaving 4 bases unmatched. This CDR3 is built from 17 residues. Germline CDR1 reads SEHNR; CDR2 reads FQNEAQ (reference sequence). The CDR3 region is CASSLVRREGNTGELFF. The CDR3 bases are TGTGCCAGCAGCTTAGTGCGGCGGGAGGGGAACACCGGGGAGCTGTTTTTT.

This chain joins TRBV7-2 and TRBJ2-1; perhaps TRBD1 as D (5 bases). This CDR3 is built from 14 residues. Germline values: CDR1 SGHTA, CDR2 FQGNSA. Between the trimmed V and J ends, which lost 1 base and 2 bases, there was a span of 6 bases. CDR3 sequence: CASSLEGAYNEQFF. CDR3 DNA sequence: TGTGCCAGCAGCTTAGAAGGGGCCTACAATGAGCAGTTCTTC.

This clonotype was recorded many times. V gene TRBV7-2 combines with J gene TRBJ2-7, with TRBD2 matching 9 bases. V shed 3 bases, J shed 3 bases, and the junction held 6 bases outside the gene matches. Germline CDR1 reads SGHTA; CDR2 reads FQGNSA. CDR3 length: 15 residues. CDR3 nucleotide sequence: TGTGCCAGCAGCTTCAGACTAGCGGTGAACTACGAGCAGTACTTC. Protein product: CASSFRLAVNYEQYF.

This clonotype occurred many times. The chain combines TRBV7-9 with TRBJ2-1; D is unclear. Germline CDR1 and CDR2: SEHNR and FQNEAQ (reference sequence). Trimming stripped 1 base from V and 0 bases from J, with 10 bases between. There are 16 residues in the CDR3. The CDR3 DNA reads TGTGCCAGCAGCTTAGGGCACTACCTCTCCTACAATGAGCAGTTCTTC. Translation: CASSLGHYLSYNEQFF.

The table lists this clonotype with many counts. A read error is possible here, since a much larger clone lies one base away. The chain joins TRBV6-6 to TRBJ1-2, with TRBD1 matching over 7 bases. The CDR3 covers 14 residues. Per the germline V gene, CDR1 is MNHNY and CDR2 is SVGAGI (reference sequence). The V gene end was trimmed by 5 bases and the J gene end by 8 bases; junction bases not matched to a gene: 11. The CDR3 nucleotides are TGTGCCAGCAGTCCCATCGACAGGGATGGAGGCTACACCTTC. Its protein is CASSPIDRDGGYTF.

As regards this clonotype: At one of its ends the junction is not consistent with the germline gene, which may arise from a read error. This rearrangement joins TRBV19 to TRBJ2-3, with D possibly TRBD2 on 6 matching bases. Germline CDR1 and CDR2: LNHDA and SQIVND (reference sequence). The CDR3 extends over 14 amino acids. The CDR3, as DNA: TGTGCCAGTAGGTTGGCGGGAAGCACAGATACGCGGTATTTT. As protein: CASRLAGSTDTRYF.

This clonotype was detected a few times. The CDR3 coding sequence is TGTGCCAGCAGCTTCCAGGGGCCTCTGGGAAACACCATATATTTT. Its translation is CASSFQGPLGNTIYF. The rearrangement joins TRBV5-8 to TRBJ1-3; a possible D gene is TRBD1 (6 bases). Germline V lookup: CDR1 SGHTS, CDR2 YDEGEE. V gave up 2 bases and J gave up 4 bases, with 13 bases separating them. This CDR3 is built from 15 residues. Looking up the rest from reference TRBV5-8 and TRBJ1-3 gives the full variable domain: EAGVTQSPTHLIKTRGQQATLRCSPISGHTSVYWYQQALGLGLQFLLWYDEGEERNRGNFPPRFSGRQFPNYSSELNVNALELEDSALYLCASSFQGPLGNTIYFGEGSWLTVV.

The chain couples TRBV12-3 or TRBV12-4 to TRBJ2-5; D is undetermined. This CDR3 is 12 amino acids long. The V end was cut by 7 bases, the J end by 8 bases, with 14 bases between. The CDR3 sequence is CASTSGWPTQYF. CDR3 nucleotide sequence: TGTGCCAGCACTTCCGGCTGGCCAACCCAGTACTTC.

This clonotype occurred a few times. The chain joins TRBV7-2 to TRBJ2-4; possibly TRBD1 or TRBD2 for D (6 bases each). The V and J ends lost 5 bases and 7 bases respectively, with 27 bases between them. Germline V gene sequence: CDR1 SGHTA, CDR2 FQGNSA. This CDR3 contains 18 residues. The CDR3 DNA is TGTGCCAGCAGCGTAGAGGAGAGTAGGGGGGACATACTTAACATTCAGTACTTC. Amino acid sequence: CASSVEESRGDILNIQYF.

A single count supports this clonotype. This chain joins TRBV7-9 and TRBJ2-1, with TRBD2 as a possible D gene (6 bases). This CDR3 is built from 14 residues. Between the trimmed V and J ends, which lost 3 bases and 1 base, there was a span of 7 bases. The germline V gene encodes CDR1 SEHNR and CDR2 FQNEAQ (reference sequence). Here the CDR3 reads CASSFRESYNEQFF. CDR3 in DNA: TGTGCCAGCAGCTTTCGGGAGTCCTACAATGAGCAGTTCTTC.

Many counts were recorded for this clonotype. The V call is TRBV6-6, the J call TRBJ2-5, with unresolved D. This CDR3 is built from 13 residues. CDR1 is MNHNY, CDR2 SVGAGI, per germline (reference sequence). V gave up 6 bases and J gave up 4 bases, with 12 bases separating them. The CDR3 protein is CASSSPGRETQYF. CDR3 DNA: TGTGCCAGCAGCTCCCCTGGACGAGAGACCCAGTACTTC.

Notes on this clonotype: Possible read error: a much larger clone is one base away. V gene TRBV20-1 combines with J gene TRBJ1-5; no definite D call. Germline lookup yields CDR1 DFQATT and CDR2 SNEGSKA (reference sequence). CDR3 size: 12 residues. CDR3 in DNA: TGCAGTGCTAGAATACAGAATCAGCCCCCGCATTTT. Translating it yields CSARIQNQPPHF.

This clonotype appeared many times. The chain uses TRBV20-1 and TRBJ2-1, with D perhaps being TRBD1 or TRBD2 (5 bases each). Deletions cut 3 bases from V and 6 bases from J, with 15 bases between. Germline loops: CDR1 DFQATT, CDR2 SNEGSKA (reference sequence). This CDR3 is built from 14 residues. In DNA, the CDR3 is TGCAGTGCTAGGGATGCTTGGGGGATCAATGAGCAGTTCTTC. Translation: CSARDAWGINEQFF.

A few counts support this clonotype. At one boundary the junction diverges from the germline segment, which might be a read error. The chain links TRBV7-7 to TRBJ2-5, with 14 bases identical to TRBD2. CDR3 length: 17 residues. Germline CDR1 SSHAT, CDR2 FNYEAQ (reference sequence). CDR3 sequence: CASSSGTSGGLWEPQYF. DNA for the CDR3: TGTGCTAGCAGCTCCGGGACTAGCGGGGGCCTGTGGGAGCCCCAGTACTTC.

This clonotype showed up many times. This rearrangement joins TRBV6-6 to TRBJ2-6; possibly TRBD1 for D (5 bases). The V and J ends lost 7 bases and 2 bases respectively, with 12 bases between them. Germline CDR1 is MNHNY and CDR2 is SVGAGI (reference sequence). This CDR3 is built from 15 residues. CDR3 bases: TGTGCCAGCATTCAGGGTCGCGCTGGGGCCAACGTCCTGACTTTC. It encodes CASIQGRAGANVLTF.

This clonotype was counted between two and nine times. The CDR3 spells CASSLSAGVMNTEAFF. In nucleotides, the CDR3 is TGTGCCAGTAGCCTTTCCGCAGGGGTGATGAACACTGAAGCTTTCTTT. This sequence joins TRBV19 and TRBJ1-1, with a possible D match to TRBD1 (6 bases). Trimming removed 6 bases from V and 0 bases from J, with 17 bases in between. Germline V gene sequence: CDR1 LNHDA, CDR2 SQIVND (reference sequence). The CDR3 is 16 amino acids.

This clonotype has at least ten counts. The J gene is TRBJ1-3, the V gene TRBV20-1; D gene ambiguous. From germline, CDR1 is DFQATT and CDR2 SNEGSKA (reference sequence). The CDR3 has 13 residues. V lost 5 bases, J lost 1 base, and 9 bases lay in between. The CDR3 loop reads CSAGWGSGNTIYF. CDR3 coding DNA: TGCAGTGCTGGCTGGGGTTCTGGAAACACCATATATTTT.

A note on this clonotype: A read error is possible here, since a much larger clone lies one base away. In this CDR3 the conserved last residue, phenylalanine or tryptophan, is missing, so a read error is likely. The chain couples TRBV7-3 to TRBJ2-1; tentative D call: TRBD1 (6 bases). The CDR3 runs to 14 residues. Germline CDR1 and CDR2: SGHTA and FQGTGA. Trimming took 5 bases from V and 7 from J, leaving 15 bases between them. The CDR3 DNA is TGTGCCAGCAGCAACCCGGGACACGAGAATGAGCAGTTCTCC. Its protein product is CASSNPGHENEQFS.

This clonotype has at least ten counts. V usage is TRBV7-6 and J usage is TRBJ1-4, with a possible D match to TRBD1 (6 bases). Germline V lookup: CDR1 SGHVS, CDR2 FNYEAQ. Trimming stripped 1 base from V and 8 bases from J, with 11 bases between. The CDR3 totals 14 residues. The DNA of the CDR3 is TGTGCCAGCAGCTTAGACAGGGAAGAAGAAAAACTGTTTTTT. It is translated as CASSLDREEEKLFF.

This clonotype was counted ten times or more. V gene TRBV19 combines with J gene TRBJ1-6; no clear D gene. This CDR3 contains 17 residues. CDR1 and CDR2 from the germline V gene are LNHDA and SQIVND (reference sequence). The ends were cut back, 5 bases at V and 0 bases at J, with 14 bases in the middle. The CDR3 protein is CASSVLDGSSYNSPLHF. CDR3 DNA sequence: TGTGCCAGTAGTGTCCTGGACGGGAGCTCCTATAATTCACCCCTCCACTTT.

This clonotype was recorded many times. V and J are TRBV19 and TRBJ2-1, with unresolved D. V was clipped by 8 bases and J by 10 bases, with 12 bases between them. Germline loops: CDR1 LNHDA, CDR2 SQIVND (reference sequence). This CDR3 region has 11 residues. CDR3 nucleotides: TGTGCCAGTGCTCGGGTAGGAGAGCAGTTCTTC. Protein: CASARVGEQFF.

In this sample, this clonotype turned up many times. The V call is TRBV20-1, the J call TRBJ1-3; tentatively, D is TRBD1 (5 bases). The CDR3 loop spans 13 amino acids. Germline CDR1 reads DFQATT; CDR2 reads SNEGSKA (reference sequence). With 3 bases removed from V and 0 bases from J, the gap between germline ends came to 6 bases. As DNA, the CDR3 is TGCAGTGCTAGTCAGGGCTCTGGAAACACCATATATTTT. It yields the protein CSASQGSGNTIYF.

A word on this clonotype: One end of the junction does not line up with germline, which may come from a read error. The chain joins TRBV5-5 to TRBJ2-1, with 7 bases identical to TRBD2. Per germline, CDR1 SGHKS and CDR2 YYEKEE (reference sequence). The CDR3 is made up of 16 amino acids. CDR3 residues: CASSHDSPAGLNEQLF. The DNA for the CDR3 is TGTGCCAGCAGCCATGATTCCCCAGCGGGATTAAATGAGCAGCTCTTC.

At least ten counts were recorded for this clonotype. The chain couples TRBV6-2 or TRBV6-3 to TRBJ2-5; TRBD1 matches at 7 bases. CDR1 is MNHEY, CDR2 SVGEGT, per germline. With V trimmed by 2 bases and J by 2 bases, 23 bases remained unmatched. There are 21 residues in the CDR3. The CDR3 bases are TGTGCCAGCAGTTACCCTCCCACCGACAGGGTACTCGTGTCACCTCAAGAGACCCAGTACTTC. It specifies CASSYPPTDRVLVSPQETQYF.

Ten or more counts support this clonotype. The CDR3 bases are TGTGCCAGCAGCGGCGGCCGGCATGAGCAGTTCTTC. This codes for CASSGGRHEQFF. The chain is built from TRBV11-1 and TRBJ2-1; no clear D. The CDR3 runs 12 residues. V lost 5 bases, J lost 8 bases, and 10 bases lay in between. Germline V gene lookup returns CDR1 SGHAT and CDR2 FQDESV (reference sequence).

This clonotype was recorded at least ten times. The J gene is TRBJ2-7, the V gene TRBV20-1; possibly TRBD1 for D (6 bases). Trimming pared 0 bases from V and 5 bases from J, leaving 14 bases between. CDR1 is DFQATT, CDR2 SNEGSKA, per germline (reference sequence). CDR3 length equals 14 residues. CDR3 nucleotide sequence: TGCAGTGCTAGAGATTCTGGCAGGGGCGACGAGCAGTACTTC. It yields the protein CSARDSGRGDEQYF.